The 8 T cell receptor beta chains presented below share a single source sample, sequenced in a study of CD8 T cells in ankylosing spondylitis. Study-level results: Ankylosing spondylitis blood appeared to be characterized by a TCR beta motif of 8 or 9 highly homologous variants.

TCRdb re-derived calls from the 5' RACE reads in MiXCR, one entry per CDR3 protein. The sample includes 500,000 or so distinct CDR3 sequences, approximately 5.3% seen only once; the top ten take around 3.4%. Their cognate antigens are unknown. The sequencing input was blood, either unsorted or a sorted T cell fraction (not recorded which). All receptors derive from a male donor with ankylosing spondylitis.

The table lists this clonotype with many counts. The chain employs TRBV4-1 and TRBJ2-7; 9 nucleotides agree with TRBD1. J lost 4 bases, V lost 5 bases, and 6 bases had no gene match. The CDR3 runs 14 residues. Germline V gives CDR1 MGHRA, CDR2 YSYEKL. The CDR3: CASSYGTGQYEQYF. The CDR3 DNA reads TGCGCCAGCAGCTACGGGACAGGGCAATACGAGCAGTACTTC.

This clonotype was counted only a few times. The rearrangement uses TRBV3-1 and TRBJ2-5; 11 nucleotides agree with TRBD2. CDR3 length: 15 amino acids. From germline, CDR1 is LGHDT and CDR2 YNNKEL (reference sequence). Trimming cost V 4 bases and J 2 bases; bases outside gene matches: 3. The CDR3 coding sequence is TGTGCCAGCAGCCGGGGACTAGCGGAGCAAGAGACCCAGTACTTC. Translated, it gives CASSRGLAEQETQYF.

Many counts were recorded for this clonotype. The genes are TRBV18 and TRBJ2-5; 7 bases align to TRBD1. The CDR3 sequence is 15 residues long. Trimming cost V 0 bases and J 0 bases; bases outside gene matches: 1. Germline V gene lookup returns CDR1 KGHSH and CDR2 LQKENI. The CDR3 coding sequence is TGTGCCAGCTCACCACCGGACAGGTACCAAGAGACCCAGTACTTC. Amino acids: CASSPPDRYQETQYF.

This clonotype came up a few times. No DNA is shown, since the ends of the CDR3 on it are uncertain; the CDR3 is the one TCRdb lists. J is TRBJ2-2 and V is TRBV7-9; the D call in the table, TRBD1, was not verified against the DNA. Germline CDR1 SEHNR, CDR2 FQNEAQ (reference sequence). From its first to its last residue, the CDR3 has 12 amino acids. This CDR3 reads CASSTTGTSCFF.

This clonotype occurred a few times. The chain combines TRBV7-9 with TRBJ2-1; 11 nucleotides align to TRBD2. CDR3 length: 16 amino acids. The ends lost 0 bases at V and 2 bases at J; junction bases unmatched: 0. Germline V CDR1 and CDR2: SEHNR, FQNEAQ (reference sequence). The CDR3 DNA sequence: TGTGCCAGCAGCTTAGCTAGCGGGAGGGCCTACAATGAGCAGTTCTTC. Protein sequence: CASSLASGRAYNEQFF.

This clonotype has more than one count but fewer than ten. CDR3 coding DNA: TGTGCCAGCAGCCCCGTGGCGGGAGGGCCGCACGAGCAGTACTTC. Its translation: CASSPVAGGPHEQYF. This rearrangement joins TRBV5-4 to TRBJ2-7; 9 bases align to TRBD2. This CDR3 region has 15 residues. CDR1 SGHNT and CDR2 YYREEE come from the germline V gene (reference sequence). The junction had 10 bases not matched to a gene; V was cut back by 4 bases and J by 5 bases.

This clonotype showed up many times. The chain links TRBV4-2 to TRBJ2-6, with TRBD2 as a possible D gene (5 bases). The CDR3 is 16 amino acids. CDR1 and CDR2 from the germline V gene are LGHNA and YNFKEQ. V lost 4 bases and J lost 0, with 10 bases in between. The CDR3 region is CASSLSGDSGANVLTF. As DNA, the CDR3 is TGTGCCAGCAGCCTCAGCGGTGACTCTGGGGCCAACGTCCTGACTTTC.

The sample holds many counts of this clonotype. This chain links TRBV21-1 with TRBJ1-6. TRBV21-1 is noted as a pseudogene. CDR3 size: 16 residues. The CDR3 DNA is TGTGCCAGCAGCAAAGGGGACAAGCACGGGGATTCACCCCTCCACTTT. This encodes CASSKGDKHGDSPLHF.